This TCR beta chain was observed in a study of Graves' ophthalmopathy and Graves' hyperthyroidism. The study's findings and limits: Blood shared most expanded thyroid clonotypes above 0.001 frequency.

Active ophthalmopathy (CAS at least 3, NOSPECS at least 4), lasting under 3 months. The CDR3 length is 11 residues. The V end lost 4 bases, the J end lost 4 bases, and 8 bases lay between the germline ends. CDR1 is DFQATT, CDR2 SNEGSKA, per germline (reference sequence). This clonotype has ten or more counts. Its cognate antigen is unknown. CDR3 regions of TCR beta were amplified from RNA transcripts. Scientists carried out first-round RT-PCR using HTBI primers and then a second-round multiplex PCR. From the multiplex PCR reads, TCRdb called clonotypes with MiXCR, one entry per CDR3 protein. This sample has a few hundred thousand distinct CDR3 sequences, with about 16% found just once.

The sequence was collected from a woman between 18 and 29 years old with Graves' ophthalmopathy. What was sequenced was peripheral blood. The chain carries TRBV20-1 and TRBJ2-7; D uncertain. CDR3 protein: CSAIFRYEQYF. For the CDR3, the DNA is TGCAGTGCTATTTTCCGGTACGAGCAGTACTTC.